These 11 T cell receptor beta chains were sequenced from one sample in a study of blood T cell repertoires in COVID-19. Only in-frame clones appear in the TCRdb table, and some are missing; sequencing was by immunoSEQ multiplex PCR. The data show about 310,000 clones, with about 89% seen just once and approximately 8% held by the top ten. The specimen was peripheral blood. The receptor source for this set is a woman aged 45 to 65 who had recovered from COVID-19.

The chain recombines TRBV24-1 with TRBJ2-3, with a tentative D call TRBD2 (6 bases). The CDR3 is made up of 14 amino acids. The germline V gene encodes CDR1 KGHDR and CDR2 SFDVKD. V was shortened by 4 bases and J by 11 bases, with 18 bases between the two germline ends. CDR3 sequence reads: CATSDPTTRDWQYF. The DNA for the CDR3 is TGTGCCACCAGTGACCCTACGACTAGAGACTGGCAGTATTTT.

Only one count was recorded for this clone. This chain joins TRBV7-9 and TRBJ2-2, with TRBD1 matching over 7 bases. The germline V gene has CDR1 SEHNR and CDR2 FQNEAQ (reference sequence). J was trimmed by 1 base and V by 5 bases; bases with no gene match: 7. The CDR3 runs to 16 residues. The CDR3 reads CASSPPGQMNTGELFF. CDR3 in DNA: TGTGCCAGCAGCCCGCCGGGACAGATGAACACCGGGGAGCTGTTTTTT.

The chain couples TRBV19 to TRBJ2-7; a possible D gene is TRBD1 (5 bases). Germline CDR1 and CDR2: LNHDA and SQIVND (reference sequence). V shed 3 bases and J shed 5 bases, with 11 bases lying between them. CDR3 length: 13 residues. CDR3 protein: CASSIAGSNEQYF. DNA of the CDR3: TGTGCCAGTAGTATCGCAGGGTCCAACGAGCAGTACTTC.

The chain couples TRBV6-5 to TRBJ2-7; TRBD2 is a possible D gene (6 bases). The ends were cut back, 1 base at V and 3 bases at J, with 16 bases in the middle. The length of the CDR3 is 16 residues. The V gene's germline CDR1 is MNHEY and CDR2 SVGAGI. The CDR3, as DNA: TGTGCCAGCAGTTACTGGGAGGCAGAAGGTCGCTACGAGCAGTACTTC. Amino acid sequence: CASSYWEAEGRYEQYF.

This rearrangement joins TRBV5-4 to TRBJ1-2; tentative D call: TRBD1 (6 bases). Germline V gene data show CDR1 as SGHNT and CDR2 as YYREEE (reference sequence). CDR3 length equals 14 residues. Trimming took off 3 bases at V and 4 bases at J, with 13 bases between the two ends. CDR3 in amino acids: CASSSPKDSYGYTF. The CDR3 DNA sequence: TGTGCCAGCAGCTCCCCTAAGGACAGCTATGGCTACACCTTC.

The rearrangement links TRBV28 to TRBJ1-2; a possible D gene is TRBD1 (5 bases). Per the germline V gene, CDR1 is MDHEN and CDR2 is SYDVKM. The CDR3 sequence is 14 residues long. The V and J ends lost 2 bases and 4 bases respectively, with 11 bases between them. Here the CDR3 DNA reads TGTGCCAGCAGTTTAGGGGCAGACCTCTATGGCTACACCTTC. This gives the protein CASSLGADLYGYTF.

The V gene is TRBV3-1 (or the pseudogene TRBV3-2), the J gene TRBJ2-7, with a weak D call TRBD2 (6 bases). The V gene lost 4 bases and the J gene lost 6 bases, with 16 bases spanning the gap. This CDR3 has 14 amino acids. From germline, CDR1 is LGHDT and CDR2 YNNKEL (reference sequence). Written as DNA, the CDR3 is TGTGCCAGCAGCCCCCAGGGACTCCCTGCCGAGCAGTACTTC. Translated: CASSPQGLPAEQYF.

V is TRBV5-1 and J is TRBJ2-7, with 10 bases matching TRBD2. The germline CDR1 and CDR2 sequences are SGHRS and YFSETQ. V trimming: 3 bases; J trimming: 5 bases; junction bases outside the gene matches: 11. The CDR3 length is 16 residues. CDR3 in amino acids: CASSWGLATPENEQYF. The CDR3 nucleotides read TGCGCCAGCAGCTGGGGACTAGCGACGCCGGAAAACGAGCAGTACTTC.

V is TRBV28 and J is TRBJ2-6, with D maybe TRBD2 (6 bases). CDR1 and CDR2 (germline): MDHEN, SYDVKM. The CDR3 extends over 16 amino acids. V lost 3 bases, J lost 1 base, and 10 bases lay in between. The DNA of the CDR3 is TGTGCCAGCAGTTTGGTTGGGGGGTCTGGGGCCAACGTCCTGACTTTC. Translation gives CASSLVGGSGANVLTF.

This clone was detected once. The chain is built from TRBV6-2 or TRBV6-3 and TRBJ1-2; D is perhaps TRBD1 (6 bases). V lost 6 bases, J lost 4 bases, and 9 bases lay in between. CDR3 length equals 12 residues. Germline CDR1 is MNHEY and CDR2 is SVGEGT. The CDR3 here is CASSQTGYGYTF. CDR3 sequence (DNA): TGTGCCAGCAGCCAGACAGGCTATGGCTACACCTTC.

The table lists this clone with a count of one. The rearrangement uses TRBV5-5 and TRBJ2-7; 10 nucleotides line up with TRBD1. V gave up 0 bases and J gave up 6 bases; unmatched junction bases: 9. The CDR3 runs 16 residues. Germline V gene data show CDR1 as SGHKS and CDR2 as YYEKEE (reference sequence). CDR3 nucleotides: TGTGCCAGCAGCTTGGGCGGTGGGACAGGGGCGGGCGAGCAGTACTTC. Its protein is CASSLGGGTGAGEQYF.